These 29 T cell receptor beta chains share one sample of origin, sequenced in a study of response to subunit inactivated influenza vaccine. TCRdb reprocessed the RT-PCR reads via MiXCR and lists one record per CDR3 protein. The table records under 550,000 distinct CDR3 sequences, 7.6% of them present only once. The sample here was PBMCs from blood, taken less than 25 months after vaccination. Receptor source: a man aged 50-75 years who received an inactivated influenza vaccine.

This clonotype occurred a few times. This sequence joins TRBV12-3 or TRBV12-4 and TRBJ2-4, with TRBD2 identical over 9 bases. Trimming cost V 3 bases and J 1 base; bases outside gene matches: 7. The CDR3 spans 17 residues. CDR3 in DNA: TGTGCCAGCAGTTTTGTTTCCAGCGGGGGGGCCAAAAACATTCAGTACTTC. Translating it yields CASSFVSSGGAKNIQYF.

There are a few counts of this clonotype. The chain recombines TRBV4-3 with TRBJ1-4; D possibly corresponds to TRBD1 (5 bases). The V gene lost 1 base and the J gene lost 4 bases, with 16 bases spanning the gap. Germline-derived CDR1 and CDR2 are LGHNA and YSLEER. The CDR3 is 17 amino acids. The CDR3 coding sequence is TGCGCCAGCAGCCAAGGGTCGGGGGGAGATGGTAATGAAAAACTGTTTTTT. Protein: CASSQGSGGDGNEKLFF.

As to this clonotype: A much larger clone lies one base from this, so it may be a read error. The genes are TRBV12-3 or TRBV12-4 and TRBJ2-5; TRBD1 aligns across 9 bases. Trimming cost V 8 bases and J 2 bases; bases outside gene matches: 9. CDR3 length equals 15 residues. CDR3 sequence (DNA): TGTGCCAGCCGTCCAGGGACAGGGCGGCAAGAGACCCAGTACTTC. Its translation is CASRPGTGRQETQYF.

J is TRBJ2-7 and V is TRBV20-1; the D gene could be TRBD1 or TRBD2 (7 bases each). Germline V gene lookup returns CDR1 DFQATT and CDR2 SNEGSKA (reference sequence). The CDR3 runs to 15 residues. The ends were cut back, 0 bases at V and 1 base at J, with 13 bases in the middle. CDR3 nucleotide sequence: TGCAGTGCTAGAGATGTCAGGGGGGGATCCTACGAGCAGTACTTC. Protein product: CSARDVRGGSYEQYF.

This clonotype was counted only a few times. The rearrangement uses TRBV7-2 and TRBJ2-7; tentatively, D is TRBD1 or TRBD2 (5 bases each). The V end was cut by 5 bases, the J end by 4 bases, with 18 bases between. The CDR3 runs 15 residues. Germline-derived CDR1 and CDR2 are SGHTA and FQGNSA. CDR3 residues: CASSRGVPGSYEQYF. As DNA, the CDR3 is TGTGCCAGCAGCCGAGGGGTCCCGGGTAGTTACGAGCAGTACTTC.

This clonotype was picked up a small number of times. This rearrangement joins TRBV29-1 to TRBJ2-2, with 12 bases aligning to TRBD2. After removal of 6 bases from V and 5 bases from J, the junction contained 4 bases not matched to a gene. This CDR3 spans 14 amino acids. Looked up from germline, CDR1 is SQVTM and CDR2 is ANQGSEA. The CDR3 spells CSVRTSGVTGELFF. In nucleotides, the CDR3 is TGCAGCGTCCGGACTAGCGGGGTGACCGGGGAGCTGTTTTTT.

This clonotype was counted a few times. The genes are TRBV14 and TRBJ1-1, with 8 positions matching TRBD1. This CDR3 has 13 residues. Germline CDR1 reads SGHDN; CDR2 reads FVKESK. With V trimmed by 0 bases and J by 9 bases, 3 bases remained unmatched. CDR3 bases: TGTGCCAGCAGCCAAGATCGGACAGGGAAAGCTTTCTTT. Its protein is CASSQDRTGKAFF.

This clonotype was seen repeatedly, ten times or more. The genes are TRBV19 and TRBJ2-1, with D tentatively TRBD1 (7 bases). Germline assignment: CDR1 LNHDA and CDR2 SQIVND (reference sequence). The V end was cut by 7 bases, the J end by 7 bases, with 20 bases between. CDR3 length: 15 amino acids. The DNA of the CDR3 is TGTGCCAGTACGGAGGGATGGGGACAGTCAAATGAGCAGTTCTTC. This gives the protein CASTEGWGQSNEQFF. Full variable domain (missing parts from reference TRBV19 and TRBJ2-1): DGGITQSPKYLFRKEGQNVTLSCEQNLNHDAMYWYRQDPGQGLRLIYYSQIVNDFQKGDIAEGYSVSREKKESFPLTVTSAQKNPTAFYLCASTEGWGQSNEQFFGPGTRLTVL.

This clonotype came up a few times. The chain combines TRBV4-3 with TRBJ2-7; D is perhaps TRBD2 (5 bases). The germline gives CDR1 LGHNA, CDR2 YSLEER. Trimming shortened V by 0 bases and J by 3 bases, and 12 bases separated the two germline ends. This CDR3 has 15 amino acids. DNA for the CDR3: TGCGCCAGCAGCCAAGAGGGAGACGTTCGCTACGAGCAGTACTTC. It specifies CASSQEGDVRYEQYF.

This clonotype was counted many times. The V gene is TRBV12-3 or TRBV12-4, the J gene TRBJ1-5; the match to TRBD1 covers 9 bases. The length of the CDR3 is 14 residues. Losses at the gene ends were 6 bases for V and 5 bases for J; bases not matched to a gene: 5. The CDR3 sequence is CASSTGQGHQPQHF. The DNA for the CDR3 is TGTGCCAGCAGCACGGGACAGGGCCATCAGCCCCAGCATTTT.

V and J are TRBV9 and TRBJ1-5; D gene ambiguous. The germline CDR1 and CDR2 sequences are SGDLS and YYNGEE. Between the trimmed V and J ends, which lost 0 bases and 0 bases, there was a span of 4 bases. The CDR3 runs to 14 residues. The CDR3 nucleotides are TGTGCCAGCAGCGTAGATGTTAGCAATCAGCCCCAGCATTTT. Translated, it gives CASSVDVSNQPQHF.

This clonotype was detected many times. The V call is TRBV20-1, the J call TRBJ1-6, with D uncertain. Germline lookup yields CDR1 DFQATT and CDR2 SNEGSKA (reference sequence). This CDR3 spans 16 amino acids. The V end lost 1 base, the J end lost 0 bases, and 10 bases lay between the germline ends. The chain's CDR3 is CSARAHRGSYNSPLHF. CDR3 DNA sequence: TGCAGTGCTAGAGCCCATCGTGGCTCCTATAATTCACCCCTCCACTTT.

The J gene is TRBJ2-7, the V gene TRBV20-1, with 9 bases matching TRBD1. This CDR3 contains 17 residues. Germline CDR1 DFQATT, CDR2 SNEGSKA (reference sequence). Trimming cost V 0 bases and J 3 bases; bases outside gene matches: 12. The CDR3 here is CSARDPRGTGSRYEQYF. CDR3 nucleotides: TGCAGTGCTAGAGATCCGAGGGGGACAGGGAGCCGCTACGAGCAGTACTTC.

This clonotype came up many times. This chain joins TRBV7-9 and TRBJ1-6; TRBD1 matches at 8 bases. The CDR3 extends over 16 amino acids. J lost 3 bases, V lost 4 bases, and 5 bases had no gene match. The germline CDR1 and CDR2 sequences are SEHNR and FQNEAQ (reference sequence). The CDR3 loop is CASSSDRVGYNSPLHF. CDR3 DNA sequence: TGTGCCAGCAGCTCGGACAGGGTCGGCTATAATTCACCCCTCCACTTT.

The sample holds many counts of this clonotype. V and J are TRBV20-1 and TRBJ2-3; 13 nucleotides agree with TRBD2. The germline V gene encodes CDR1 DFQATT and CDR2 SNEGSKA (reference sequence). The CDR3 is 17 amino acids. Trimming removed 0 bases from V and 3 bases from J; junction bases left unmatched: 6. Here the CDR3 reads CSARDLGTSGVTDTQYF. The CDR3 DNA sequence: TGCAGTGCTAGAGATCTCGGGACTAGCGGGGTTACAGATACGCAGTATTTT.

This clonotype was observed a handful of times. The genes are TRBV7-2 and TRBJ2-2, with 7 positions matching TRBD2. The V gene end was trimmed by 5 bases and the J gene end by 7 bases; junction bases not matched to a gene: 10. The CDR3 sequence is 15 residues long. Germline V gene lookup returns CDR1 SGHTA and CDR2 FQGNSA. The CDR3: CASSMLGGSSGELFF. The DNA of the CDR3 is TGTGCCAGCAGCATGCTCGGCGGGAGTAGCGGGGAGCTGTTTTTT.

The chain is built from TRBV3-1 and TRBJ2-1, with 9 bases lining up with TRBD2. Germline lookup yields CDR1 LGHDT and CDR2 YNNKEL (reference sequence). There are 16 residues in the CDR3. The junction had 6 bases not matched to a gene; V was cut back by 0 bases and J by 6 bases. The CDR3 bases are TGTGCCAGCAGCCAAGAATACGTTAGCGGGGGCAATGAGCAGTTCTTC. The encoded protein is CASSQEYVSGGNEQFF.

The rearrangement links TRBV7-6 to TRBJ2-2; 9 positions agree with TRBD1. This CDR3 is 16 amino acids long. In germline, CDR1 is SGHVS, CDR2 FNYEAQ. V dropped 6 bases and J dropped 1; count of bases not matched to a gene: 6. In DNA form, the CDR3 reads TGTGCCAGCAGTATACAGGGGGCGTTGAACACCGGGGAGCTGTTTTTT. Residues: CASSIQGALNTGELFF.

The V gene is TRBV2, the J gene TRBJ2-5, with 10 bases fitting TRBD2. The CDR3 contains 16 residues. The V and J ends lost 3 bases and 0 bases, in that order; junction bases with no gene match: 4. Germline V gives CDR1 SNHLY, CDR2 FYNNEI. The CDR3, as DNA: TGTGCCAGCAGTGACCCTAGCGGGGGCAACCAAGAGACCCAGTACTTC. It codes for CASSDPSGGNQETQYF.

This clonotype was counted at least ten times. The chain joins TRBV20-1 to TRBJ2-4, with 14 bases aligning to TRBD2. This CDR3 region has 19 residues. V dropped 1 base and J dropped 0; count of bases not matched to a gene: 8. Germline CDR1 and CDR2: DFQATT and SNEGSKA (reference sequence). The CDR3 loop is CSARARLAGGLIAKNIQYF. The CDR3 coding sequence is TGCAGTGCTAGAGCAAGACTAGCGGGGGGGCTAATAGCCAAAAACATTCAGTACTTC.

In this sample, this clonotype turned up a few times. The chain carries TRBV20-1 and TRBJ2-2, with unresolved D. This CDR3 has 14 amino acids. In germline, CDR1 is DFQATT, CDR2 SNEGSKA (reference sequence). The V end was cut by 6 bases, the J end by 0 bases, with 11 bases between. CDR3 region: CSAHRSTNTGELFF. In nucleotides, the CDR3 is TGCAGTGCACACCGGTCTACGAACACCGGGGAGCTGTTTTTT.

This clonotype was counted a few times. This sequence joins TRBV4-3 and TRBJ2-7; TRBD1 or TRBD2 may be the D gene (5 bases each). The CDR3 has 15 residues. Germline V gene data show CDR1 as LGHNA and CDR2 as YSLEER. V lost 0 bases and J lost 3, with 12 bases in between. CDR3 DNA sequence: TGCGCCAGCAGCCAAGATTATGGGGGTGTCTACGAGCAGTACTTC. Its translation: CASSQDYGGVYEQYF.

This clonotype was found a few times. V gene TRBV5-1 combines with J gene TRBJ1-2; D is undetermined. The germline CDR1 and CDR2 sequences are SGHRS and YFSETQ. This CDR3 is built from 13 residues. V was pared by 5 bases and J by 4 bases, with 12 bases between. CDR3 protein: CASRAGFLYGYTF. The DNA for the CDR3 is TGCGCCAGCAGGGCGGGTTTTCTCTATGGCTACACCTTC.

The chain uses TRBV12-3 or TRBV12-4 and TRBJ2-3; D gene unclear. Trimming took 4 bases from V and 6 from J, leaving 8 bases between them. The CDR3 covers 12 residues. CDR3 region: CASSSALDTQYF. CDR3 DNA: TGTGCCAGCAGTTCGGCGCTGGATACGCAGTATTTT.

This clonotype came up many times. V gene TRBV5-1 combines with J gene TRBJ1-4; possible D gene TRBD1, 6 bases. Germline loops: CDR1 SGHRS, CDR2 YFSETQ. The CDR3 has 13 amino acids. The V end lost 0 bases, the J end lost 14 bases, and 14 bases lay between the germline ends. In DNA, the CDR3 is TGCGCCAGCAGCTTGGTACCATGGGACAACCTGTTTTTT. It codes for CASSLVPWDNLFF.

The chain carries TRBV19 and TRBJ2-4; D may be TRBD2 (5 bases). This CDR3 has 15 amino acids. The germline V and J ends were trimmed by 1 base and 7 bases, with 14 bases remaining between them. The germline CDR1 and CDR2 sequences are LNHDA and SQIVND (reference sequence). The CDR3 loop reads CASSIGPGRENIQYF. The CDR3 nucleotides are TGTGCCAGTAGTATAGGGCCGGGAAGAGAGAACATTCAGTACTTC.

Here the CDR3 reads CSGGPGLNAYNEQFF. As DNA, the CDR3 is TGCAGTGGAGGACCCGGACTCAATGCCTACAATGAGCAGTTCTTC. The chain has TRBV20-1 and TRBJ2-1; possible D gene TRBD2, 5 bases. The CDR3 is 15 residues long. The V gene's germline CDR1 is DFQATT and CDR2 SNEGSKA (reference sequence). The ends were cut back, 7 bases at V and 2 bases at J, with 18 bases in the middle.

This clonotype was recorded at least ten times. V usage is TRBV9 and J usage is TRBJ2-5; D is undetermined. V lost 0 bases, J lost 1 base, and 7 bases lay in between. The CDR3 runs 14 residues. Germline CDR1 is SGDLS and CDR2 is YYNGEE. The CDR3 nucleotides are TGTGCCAGCAGCGTAGATGCAGGCCAAGAGACCCAGTACTTC. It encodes CASSVDAGQETQYF.

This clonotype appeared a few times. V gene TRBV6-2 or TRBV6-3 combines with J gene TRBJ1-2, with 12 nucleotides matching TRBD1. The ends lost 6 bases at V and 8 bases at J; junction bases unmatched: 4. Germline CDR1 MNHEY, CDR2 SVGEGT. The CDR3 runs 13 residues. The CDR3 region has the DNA TGTGCCAGCAGCGTCGGGACAGGGGGCGGCTACACCTTC. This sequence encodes CASSVGTGGGYTF.